The 12 T cell receptor beta chains below come from one sample, sequenced in a study of blood T cell repertoires in COVID-19. Measured with immunoSEQ multiplex PCR; TCRdb has only the in-frame clones, and not every one. This table has 87,000 or so clones, about 80% appearing once. Specimen: peripheral blood. The receptors originated from a woman in her 70s with acute or convalescent COVID-19.

In this sample, this clone turned up once. The chain links TRBV7-9 to TRBJ2-5; D gene unclear. V dropped 1 base and J dropped 3 bases, with 9 bases sitting between them. Germline-derived CDR1 and CDR2 are SEHNR and FQNEAQ (reference sequence). The length of the CDR3 is 14 residues. CDR3 bases: TGTGCCAGCAGCTTAGTCCCGGAGAAAGAGACCCAGTACTTC. This gives the protein CASSLVPEKETQYF.

The J gene is TRBJ1-4, the V gene TRBV21-1; TRBD1 is the table's D call, not checked against the DNA. TRBV21-1 is assigned pseudogene status. The CDR3 runs 15 residues. The CDR3: CASSLRQSTNEKLFF. DNA for the CDR3: TGTGCCAGCAGCTTGAGACAGTCAACTAATGAAAAACTGTTTTTT.

The chain joins TRBV25-1 to TRBJ1-2; TRBD1 aligns across 8 bases. The germline V gene has CDR1 MGHDK and CDR2 SYGVNS. The CDR3 contains 15 residues. V shed 5 bases and J 4 bases; nucleotides not matched to a gene: 9. For the CDR3, the DNA is TGTGCCAGCAGTCCGCGGACAGGGCAGGCCTATGGCTACACCTTC. It is translated as CASSPRTGQAYGYTF.

V and J are TRBV12-3 or TRBV12-4 and TRBJ1-4; 9 bases agree with TRBD1. Trimming removed 6 bases from V and 8 bases from J; junction bases left unmatched: 4. This CDR3 is 13 amino acids long. The CDR3 region has the DNA TGTGCCAGCAGGACAGGGGGAGAGGAAAAACTGTTTTTT. This sequence encodes CASRTGGEEKLFF.

The chain recombines TRBV5-4 with TRBJ2-5; 7 bases are shared with TRBD2. Germline-derived CDR1 and CDR2 are SGHNT and YYREEE (reference sequence). Trimming removed 1 base from V and 0 bases from J; junction bases left unmatched: 3. CDR3 length: 15 amino acids. In nucleotides, the CDR3 is TGTGCCAGCAGCTTGATCGGGGGGTACCAAGAGACCCAGTACTTC. This translates into CASSLIGGYQETQYF.

The chain couples TRBV6-5 to TRBJ1-4; TRBD1 might be the D (5 bases). In germline, CDR1 is MNHEY, CDR2 SVGAGI. The CDR3 extends over 14 amino acids. Trimming took 6 bases from V and 1 from J, leaving 9 bases between them. In nucleotides, the CDR3 is TGTGCCAGCAGGCGGGGGGGAACTAATGAAAAACTGTTTTTT. It encodes CASRRGGTNEKLFF.

This clone is a singleton in its sample. The J gene is TRBJ2-1, the V gene TRBV9; D uncertain. Germline-derived CDR1 and CDR2 are SGDLS and YYNGEE. The V gene lost 3 bases and the J gene lost 0 bases, with 10 bases spanning the gap. The CDR3 has 15 residues. The DNA for the CDR3 is TGTGCCAGCAGCGGTGGTGCACTCTCCTACAATGAGCAGTTCTTC. This encodes CASSGGALSYNEQFF.

The V call is TRBV2, the J call TRBJ1-1; D uncertain. V shed 0 bases and J shed 5 bases, with 7 bases lying between them. The CDR3 totals 13 residues. Per germline, CDR1 SNHLY and CDR2 FYNNEI. CDR3 residues: CASSEAGETEAFF. CDR3 nucleotide sequence: TGTGCCAGCAGTGAAGCCGGGGAGACTGAAGCTTTCTTT.

The chain uses TRBV9 and TRBJ2-5, with no clear D. CDR1 SGDLS and CDR2 YYNGEE come from the germline V gene. This CDR3 is built from 16 residues. Trimming stripped 0 bases from V and 4 bases from J, with 16 bases between. The CDR3 spells CASSVALLSPRETQYF. Here the CDR3 DNA reads TGTGCCAGCAGCGTAGCTCTTTTGTCCCCCCGAGAGACCCAGTACTTC.

The chain has TRBV6-6 and TRBJ2-5, with D perhaps matching TRBD2 (6 bases). From germline, CDR1 is MNHNY and CDR2 SVGAGI (reference sequence). The CDR3 is 13 residues long. Trimming took off 2 bases at V and 5 bases at J, with 9 bases between the two ends. The CDR3 DNA reads TGTGCCAGCAGTTACGGCGGGGTGGAGACCCAGTACTTC. Encoded protein: CASSYGGVETQYF.

This clone was observed once. The V gene is TRBV18, the J gene TRBJ1-5, with 8 bases matching TRBD1. The J segment lost 5 bases and the V segment lost 5 bases, leaving 2 bases of the junction unmatched. The CDR3 runs to 13 residues. In germline, CDR1 is KGHSH, CDR2 LQKENI. The CDR3 here is CASSGQGDQPQHF. The CDR3 DNA is TGTGCCAGCTCAGGACAGGGCGATCAGCCCCAGCATTTT.

The chain has TRBV29-1 and TRBJ2-1, with TRBD1 as a possible D gene (6 bases). V was cut by 6 bases and J by 7 bases, with 19 bases left in between. This CDR3 has 14 residues. Per the germline V gene, CDR1 is SQVTM and CDR2 is ANQGSEA. CDR3 amino acids: CSVQGPLTRNEQFF. The CDR3 nucleotides read TGCAGCGTCCAGGGGCCCTTAACAAGAAATGAGCAGTTCTTC.